This T cell receptor (beta chain) was captured in a study of T cell responses to AZD1222 COVID-19 vaccine. Repertoires were generated with immunoSEQ multiplex PCR, while TCRdb's copy carries only in-frame clones and drops some. Among about 100,000 clones, around 90% were seen once, and the ten largest hold around 1.2%. Turning to this clone: Its antigen is as yet unknown.

V was clipped by 4 bases and J by 4 bases, with 10 bases between them. The CDR3 is made up of 14 amino acids. The germline V gene encodes CDR1 SNHLY and CDR2 FYNNEI. General study results and limits: Spike-spanning, vaccine-associated CD4 TCRs were dominant at 160-218 and 743-854.

Here the sequenced sample was peripheral blood, taken on day 0 of AZD1222 vaccination. This TCR was sampled from an adult in good health. The chain is built from TRBV2 and TRBJ1-4, with no clear D. CDR3 region: CASSVSSGNEKLFF. For the CDR3, the DNA is TGTGCCAGCAGTGTTTCCAGCGGTAATGAAAAACTGTTTTTT.